This TCR beta chain was observed in a study of Ad26.COV2.S vaccination and SARS-CoV-2 variants. Of note for this clone: Its antigen is not identified.

Trimming shortened V by 0 bases and J by 1 base, and 6 bases separated the two germline ends. The CDR3 sequence is 14 residues long. Germline-derived CDR1 and CDR2 are MNHEY and SVGAGI. Overall study results and limits: Post-vaccination spike-specific CD8+ and CD4+ T cell responses reportedly had substantial breadth. Vaccine recipients had higher spike-specific TCR breadth than placebo recipients. Analyses of TCR breadth and depth may have underestimated total T cell responses. Placebo and vaccine recipients had non-spike TCR breadth that was similar.

The data were produced by immunoSEQ multiplex PCR, yet TCRdb's version contains in-frame clones alone and is incomplete. The profile shows roughly 150,000 clones, 86% of them singletons. This chain connects TRBV6-5 to TRBJ1-1; D ambiguous. This specimen was peripheral blood, taken after recovery from COVID-19. The clonotype was recovered from a human donor who had recovered from COVID-19. CDR3 region: CASSYSQANTEAFF. For the CDR3, the DNA is TGTGCCAGCAGTTACTCCCAAGCGAACACTGAAGCTTTCTTT.